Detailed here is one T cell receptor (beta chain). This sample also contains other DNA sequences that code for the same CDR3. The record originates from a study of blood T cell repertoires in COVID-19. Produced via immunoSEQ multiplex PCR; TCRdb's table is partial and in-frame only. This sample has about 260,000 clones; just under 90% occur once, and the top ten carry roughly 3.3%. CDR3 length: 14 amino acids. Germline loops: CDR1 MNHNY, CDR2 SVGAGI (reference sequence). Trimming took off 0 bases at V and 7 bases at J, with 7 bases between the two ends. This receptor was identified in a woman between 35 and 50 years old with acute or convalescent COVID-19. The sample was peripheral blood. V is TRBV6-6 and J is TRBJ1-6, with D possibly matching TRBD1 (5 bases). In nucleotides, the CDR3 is TGTGCCAGCAGTTACTCGGAGGGGAATTCACCCCTCCACTTT. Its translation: CASSYSEGNSPLHF.